These 24 T cell receptor beta chains were sequenced from one sample in a study of T cells in Graves' hyperthyroidism and ophthalmopathy. TCR beta CDR3 region amplification was performed from RNA transcripts. With the HTBI primer set, the TCR CDR3 went through a first round of RT-PCR. TCRdb itself ran the multiplex PCR reads through MiXCR, one entry per CDR3 protein. The top ten clones hold around 47% of a sample with some 490,000 distinct CDR3 sequences, around a fifth of them seen once. Sample: blood. These receptors were collected from a woman between 65 and 79 years old with Graves' ophthalmopathy.

This clonotype was recorded many times. V is TRBV27 and J is TRBJ2-1; D gene uncertain. CDR1 and CDR2 from the germline V gene are MNHEY and SMNVEV (reference sequence). V was pared by 3 bases and J by 0 bases, with 6 bases between. The CDR3 is 14 amino acids. The CDR3 DNA sequence: TGTGCCAGCAGTTTGGAGAGCTCCTACAATGAGCAGTTCTTC. Encoded protein: CASSLESSYNEQFF.

The V and J genes are TRBV19 and TRBJ2-3, with TRBD1 as a possible D gene (6 bases). The germline V gene encodes CDR1 LNHDA and CDR2 SQIVND (reference sequence). The CDR3 covers 18 residues. The V gene lost 5 bases and the J gene lost 3 bases, with 24 bases spanning the gap. The DNA for the CDR3 is TGTGCCAGTAGTCCACAGGGTGGTGGTGCGGGTAATACAGATACGCAGTATTTT. Its protein product is CASSPQGGGAGNTDTQYF.

The V gene is TRBV30, the J gene TRBJ1-2; the match to TRBD1 covers 7 bases. Germline V lookup: CDR1 GTSNPN, CDR2 SVGIG (reference sequence). V shed 2 bases and J 1 base; nucleotides not matched to a gene: 10. The CDR3 sequence is 16 residues long. The CDR3 spells CAWSTRTGALNYGYTF. The CDR3 DNA sequence: TGTGCCTGGAGTACGAGGACAGGAGCCCTTAACTATGGCTACACCTTC.

This clonotype was seen only a few times. The rearrangement uses TRBV3-1 and TRBJ1-5, with D maybe TRBD1 (5 bases). Germline V gives CDR1 LGHDT, CDR2 YNNKEL (reference sequence). Trimming cost V 0 bases and J 15 bases, with 15 bases left between them. This CDR3 has 13 residues. The CDR3 here is CASSQDRGGRLHF. The CDR3 DNA reads TGTGCCAGCAGCCAAGATCGGGGCGGTAGACTGCATTTT.

The chain links TRBV24-1 to TRBJ2-2, with 8 bases aligning to TRBD2. With 3 bases clipped from V and 3 bases from J, the junction kept 8 bases outside the gene matches. Germline CDR1 is KGHDR and CDR2 is SFDVKD. This CDR3 has 17 residues. The CDR3 sequence: CATSDPRGAVYTGELFF. The CDR3 DNA reads TGTGCCACCAGTGATCCGCGGGGGGCGGTATACACCGGGGAGCTGTTTTTT.

CDR3 amino acids: CASGSRLGGRDTQYF. CDR3 sequence (DNA): TGTGCCAGCGGTTCCCGGCTGGGGGGAAGAGATACGCAGTATTTT. The chain uses TRBV12-3 or TRBV12-4 and TRBJ2-3; D is perhaps TRBD2 (6 bases). With 8 bases removed from V and 5 bases from J, the gap between germline ends came to 20 bases. CDR3 size: 15 residues.

This clonotype turned up a few times. The chain uses TRBV12-5 and TRBJ1-6; D uncertain. Trimming removed 1 base from V and 7 bases from J, with 8 bases in between. Germline V gene data show CDR1 as LGHNT and CDR2 as FRNRAP. The CDR3 covers 14 residues. This CDR3 reads CASGLAPGNSPLHF. CDR3 nucleotides: TGTGCTAGTGGTTTGGCCCCTGGGAATTCACCCCTCCACTTT.

With regard to this clonotype: An end of the junction does not agree with germline; a read error may underlie this. The V gene is TRBV7-4, the J gene TRBJ1-1; 8 bases are shared with TRBD1. Germline V gene data show CDR1 as SGHVT and CDR2 as SQSDAQ. There are 15 residues in the CDR3. As DNA, the CDR3 is TGTGCCAGCAGCTTAGGACAGGGGATGAACACTGAAACTTTCTTT. This encodes CASSLGQGMNTETFF.

This clonotype was detected a few times. The chain is built from TRBV5-1 and TRBJ1-2; 8 bases are shared with TRBD1. V lost 4 bases and J lost 3; bases outside the gene matches: 5. Germline values: CDR1 SGHRS, CDR2 YFSETQ. This CDR3 comprises 14 residues. The CDR3 is CASSEQGVDYGYTF. The CDR3 DNA reads TGCGCCAGCAGCGAACAGGGGGTAGACTATGGCTACACCTTC.

This clonotype came up many times. V is TRBV11-2 and J is TRBJ2-7, with 9 bases fitting TRBD1. The CDR3 totals 14 residues. After removal of 6 bases from V and 5 bases from J, the junction contained 8 bases not matched to a gene. Germline V gene lookup returns CDR1 SGHAT and CDR2 FQNNGV. The CDR3 loop reads CASSLTGGRDEQYF. In DNA form, the CDR3 reads TGTGCCAGCAGTCTCACAGGGGGCCGCGACGAGCAGTACTTC.

This clonotype was seen ten or more times. V gene TRBV12-3 or TRBV12-4 combines with J gene TRBJ2-7, with 10 nucleotides matching TRBD1. The CDR3 is 13 amino acids. Trimming took 6 bases from V and 6 from J; bases not matched to a gene: 5. This CDR3 is CASSQGDRGEQYF. The CDR3 DNA sequence: TGTGCCAGCAGCCAAGGGGACAGGGGCGAGCAGTACTTC.

The CDR3 nucleotides read TGTGCCAGTAGTATCCAGCCCTATACGCAGTATTTT. This gives the protein CASSIQPYTQYF. The V gene is TRBV19, the J gene TRBJ2-3; D gene uncertain. The V gene lost 3 bases and the J gene lost 7 bases, with 8 bases spanning the gap. Germline CDR1 and CDR2: LNHDA and SQIVND (reference sequence). This CDR3 has 12 amino acids.

The chain employs TRBV5-1 and TRBJ2-2; unclear D gene. V was pared by 0 bases and J by 1 base, with 10 bases between. Germline V CDR1 and CDR2: SGHRS, YFSETQ. The CDR3 extends over 16 amino acids. CDR3 nucleotides: TGCGCCAGCAGCTTGGTGGGAATCGGGAACACCGGGGAGCTGTTTTTT. Residues: CASSLVGIGNTGELFF. Based on the CDR3 plus reference TRBV5-1 and TRBJ2-2, the full variable domain is KAGVTQTPRYLIKTRGQQVTLSCSPISGHRSVSWYQQTPGQGLQFLFEYFSETQRNKGNFPGRFSGRQFSNSRSEMNVSTLELGDSALYLCASSLVGIGNTGELFFGEGSRLTVL.

Only a few counts were recorded for this clonotype. This chain links TRBV7-2 with TRBJ2-7, with 10 bases that match TRBD1. With 4 bases clipped from V and 4 bases from J, the junction kept 7 bases outside the gene matches. Germline-derived CDR1 and CDR2 are SGHTA and FQGNSA. This CDR3 is built from 15 residues. The CDR3 sequence: CASSSEGTGVYEQYF. DNA for the CDR3: TGTGCCAGCAGCTCAGAAGGGACAGGGGTTTACGAGCAGTACTTC.

This clonotype was detected many times. This chain links TRBV7-9 with TRBJ1-1; D may be TRBD1 (5 bases). Trimming pared 5 bases from V and 3 bases from J, leaving 13 bases between. Per the germline V gene, CDR1 is SEHNR and CDR2 is FQNEAQ (reference sequence). This CDR3 spans 14 amino acids. The CDR3 loop is CASSLSGRDTEAFF. CDR3 DNA sequence: TGTGCCAGCAGCCTATCAGGGAGGGACACTGAAGCTTTCTTT.

This clonotype was found a few times. This chain joins TRBV20-1 and TRBJ2-1; perhaps TRBD2 as D (6 bases). The CDR3 contains 13 residues. The germline V gene encodes CDR1 DFQATT and CDR2 SNEGSKA (reference sequence). V was trimmed by 6 bases and J by 3 bases, leaving 12 bases between them. The CDR3 bases are TGCAGTGCGTTGGGACTCCTCTACAATGAGCAGTTCTTC. It yields the protein CSALGLLYNEQFF.

This clonotype has just a few counts. The V and J genes are TRBV10-2 and TRBJ1-4; 8 nucleotides line up with TRBD1. This CDR3 is 13 amino acids long. Germline V gene data show CDR1 as WSHSY and CDR2 as SAAADI. Trimming cost V 4 bases and J 7 bases; bases outside gene matches: 2. The CDR3 DNA sequence: TGCGCCAGCAGTGGTCAGGGGGCTGAAAAACTGTTTTTT. Translated: CASSGQGAEKLFF.

This clonotype showed up many times. The J gene is TRBJ1-1, the V gene TRBV20-1, with TRBD1 matching over 7 bases. Germline CDR1 reads DFQATT; CDR2 reads SNEGSKA (reference sequence). The junction had 8 bases not matched to a gene; V was cut back by 4 bases and J by 9 bases. This CDR3 has 12 residues. Here the CDR3 reads CSAKRQGLKAFF. The CDR3 nucleotides are TGCAGTGCTAAGAGACAGGGCCTCAAAGCTTTCTTT.

This clonotype was observed a few times. The rearrangement links TRBV2 to TRBJ2-2, with a weak D call TRBD2 (6 bases). The CDR3 is 15 amino acids. CDR1 and CDR2 (germline): SNHLY, FYNNEI. V shed 4 bases and J shed 7 bases, with 16 bases lying between them. CDR3 sequence: CASSGLSTGVGELFF. CDR3 in DNA: TGTGCCAGCAGTGGTCTGTCAACGGGGGTCGGGGAGCTGTTTTTT.

This clonotype has just a few counts. In nucleotides, the CDR3 is TGTGCCATCAGGCCGGGACTAGCCTACAATGAGCAGTTCTTC. Protein product: CAIRPGLAYNEQFF. The chain couples TRBV10-3 to TRBJ2-1, with 8 bases that match TRBD2. V trimming: 6 bases; J trimming: 2 bases; junction bases outside the gene matches: 3. The CDR3 sequence is 14 residues long. Germline CDR1 and CDR2: ENHRY and SYGVKD.

CDR3 region: CASSVAGGRHNEQFF. In nucleotides, the CDR3 is TGTGCCAGCAGTGTAGCGGGGGGGCGGCACAATGAGCAGTTCTTC. The chain uses TRBV6-2 or TRBV6-3 and TRBJ2-1; 11 bases fit TRBD2. The J segment lost 5 bases and the V segment lost 5 bases, leaving 5 bases of the junction unmatched. The CDR3 extends over 15 amino acids. The germline gives CDR1 MNHEY, CDR2 SVGEGT.

In this sample, this clonotype turned up many times. This rearrangement joins TRBV11-2 to TRBJ2-7, with 9 bases aligning to TRBD2. The V segment lost 3 bases and the J segment 3 bases; nucleotides outside the gene matches: 6. Germline V gives CDR1 SGHAT, CDR2 FQNNGV. This CDR3 is 15 amino acids long. CDR3: CASSFTGLAHYEQYF. CDR3 sequence (DNA): TGTGCCAGCAGCTTTACGGGACTAGCCCACTACGAGCAGTACTTC.

V usage is TRBV6-2 or TRBV6-3 and J usage is TRBJ1-1; TRBD1 aligns across 9 bases. V was pared by 6 bases and J by 5 bases, with 16 bases of the junction left unmatched. Germline V lookup: CDR1 MNHEY, CDR2 SVGEGT. CDR3 length: 17 amino acids. The CDR3 sequence is CASSPRDRGFRKTEAFF. The CDR3 DNA is TGTGCCAGCAGCCCAAGAGACAGGGGGTTTAGGAAAACTGAAGCTTTCTTT.

This chain connects TRBV20-1 to TRBJ1-6; unclear D gene. The CDR3 is 15 amino acids. The V gene lost 5 bases and the J gene lost 4 bases, with 15 bases spanning the gap. In germline, CDR1 is DFQATT, CDR2 SNEGSKA (reference sequence). CDR3 nucleotide sequence: TGCAGTGCTGCAAACCCGGGAGGTTATAATTCACCCCTCCACTTT. It translates to CSAANPGGYNSPLHF.